Sequencing of this T cell receptor (beta chain) was carried out in a study of tumor-infiltrating lymphocytes in primary liver carcinoma. Looking at the study overall: The patient population consisted of men and women between 30 and 69 years of age. The number of productive TCRbeta reads per sample ranged from roughly 3.5 to 7.13 million and was similar across tissue types. Study-wide results and limits: Less overlap was seen in tumor-adjacent and tumor-blood pairs than in tumor region pairs.

Total RNA amounting to roughly 0.5 ug was the source from which TCR beta cDNA was made with a constant-region primer. Construction of TCR beta libraries relied on three successive nested multiplex PCR rounds employing slightly modified ARM-PCR. Forward primers for TRBV1-TRBV30 and a C-beta reverse primer served the first two PCR rounds, at about 10 cycles each. TCRdb processed the multiplex PCR reads anew with MiXCR; each CDR3 protein has one entry. Counted here are 330,000 or so distinct CDR3 sequences, around three fifths occurring once; the ten biggest clones make up 6.5%. Germline DNA was extracted alongside blood RNA, which was obtained from unsorted whole blood. Prior to the surgical procedure, around 4.3 milliliters of peripheral blood were collected. CDR1 is SGHAT and CDR2 is FQNNGV in the germline V gene. The CDR3 contains 17 residues. As regards this clonotype: The antigen is undetermined. A read error may account for a junction end that differs from germline.

This chain links TRBV11-2 with TRBJ2-2; either TRBD1 or TRBD2 may supply D (5 bases each). The sequence was collected from a man aged 35-49 years with primary liver carcinoma and hepatitis B virus infection. The sample was peripheral blood. Here the CDR3 reads CASSIVRALRGTGELVF. In DNA form, the CDR3 reads TGTGCCAGCAGCATAGTTAGGGCACTACGGGGCACCGGGGAGCTGGTTTTT.